The T cell receptor (beta chain) under discussion was sequenced for a study of regulatory T cells in long-lasting Graves disease. The time point: newly diagnosed GD, antithyroid drugs for less than 3 months. After RNA was extracted from PBMCs, the TCR library was made from it. According to the study, TCR beta libraries were built with iRepertoire HTBI primers and CDR3-region Arm-PCR. TCRdb re-called the multiplex PCR reads through MiXCR, storing one row per CDR3 protein. Among hundreds of thousands of distinct CDR3 sequences listed, about 16% were seen once. To note about this clonotype: Antigen: not known.

Germline CDR1 is MNHNS and CDR2 is SASEGT. The CDR3 is made up of 12 amino acids. V lost 8 bases to trimming and J lost 1 base, with 5 bases between them. Study-wide points: Accuracy may have suffered from the small sample size. TCR diversity in persistent Graves' patients was below that of newly diagnosed ones.

This same sample was also part of a study on T cells in Graves' hyperthyroidism and ophthalmopathy. From that paper: Diagnosing involved the use of clinical symptoms, serum thyroxine and TRAb, thyroid ultrasound and orbital computed tomography. Through a model of 13 V-J features, ophthalmopathy was separated from stable hyperthyroidism.

The TCR comes from a woman aged 30 to 39 with Graves disease. The chain links TRBV6-1 to TRBJ2-2; D might be TRBD1 (5 bases). The sequencing here drew on peripheral blood mononuclear cells (PBMCs), taken at new diagnosis, from a patient treated with antithyroid drugs. CDR3 coding DNA: TGTGCCAGCCAGGGGAACACCGGGGAGCTGTTTTTT. This gives the protein CASQGNTGELFF.